The 26 T cell receptor beta chains given below trace back to one sample, sequenced in a study of blood T cell repertoires in COVID-19. Sequencing was performed with immunoSEQ multiplex PCR; in TCRdb, only in-frame clones are kept and a portion is missing. The sample records 25,000 to 30,000 clones, 76% being singletons. The sample taken for sequencing was peripheral blood. All receptors come from a man aged 65 to 85 with acute or convalescent COVID-19.

This clone was seen just once. The chain links TRBV28 to TRBJ2-2; D is unresolved. Trimming took off 4 bases at V and 4 bases at J, with 7 bases between the two ends. From germline, CDR1 is MDHEN and CDR2 SYDVKM. The CDR3 has 13 amino acids. CDR3 nucleotides: TGTGCCAGCAGTTGGCAGTCCACCGGGGAGCTGTTTTTT. The encoded protein is CASSWQSTGELFF.

The V gene is TRBV2, the J gene TRBJ2-4, with TRBD2 matching 7 bases. From germline, CDR1 is SNHLY and CDR2 FYNNEI. V shed 8 bases, J shed 0 bases, and the junction held 4 bases outside the gene matches. The CDR3 is 14 amino acids. CDR3 loop: CASRDYQAKNIQYF. CDR3 bases: TGTGCCAGCCGGGACTATCAAGCCAAAAACATTCAGTACTTC.

This clone was seen once. The V call is TRBV18, the J call TRBJ2-5; a weak D match, TRBD1 (6 bases). Deletions cut 3 bases from V and 4 bases from J, with 15 bases between. Germline CDR1 KGHSH, CDR2 LQKENI. The CDR3 length is 15 residues. CDR3 in amino acids: CASSPPGHDRETQYF. CDR3 nucleotide sequence: TGTGCCAGCTCACCCCCGGGACATGATCGAGAGACCCAGTACTTC.

The rearrangement links TRBV28 to TRBJ2-3, with 7 bases matching TRBD1. This CDR3 region has 15 residues. Germline V gene lookup returns CDR1 MDHEN and CDR2 SYDVKM. Unmatched junction bases numbered 11, after V lost 6 bases and J lost 5 bases. The CDR3, as DNA: TGTGCCAGCAGGCCCGAGGACAGGTTTGAAGATACGCAGTATTTT. Residues: CASRPEDRFEDTQYF. The full variable domain, in which reference TRBV28 and TRBJ2-3 provide the parts outside the CDR3, is DVKVTQSSRYLVKRTGEKVFLECVQDMDHENMFWYRQDPGLGLRLIYFSYDVKMKEKGDIPEGYSVSREKKERFSLILESASTNQTSMYLCASRPEDRFEDTQYFGPGTRLTVL.

This chain connects TRBV27 to TRBJ2-6; possible D gene TRBD1, 5 bases. The CDR3 totals 18 residues. Trimming took off 5 bases at V and 0 bases at J, with 17 bases between the two ends. The germline gives CDR1 MNHEY, CDR2 SMNVEV (reference sequence). The CDR3 is CASSGDSGRNSGANVLTF. CDR3 nucleotide sequence: TGTGCCAGCAGTGGGGATTCAGGGCGAAACTCTGGGGCCAACGTCCTGACTTTC. Using reference TRBV27 and TRBJ2-6 for the parts outside the CDR3, the full variable domain is EAQVTQNPRYLITVTGKKLTVTCSQNMNHEYMSWYRQDPGLGLRQIYYSMNVEVTDKGDVPEGYKVSRKEKRNFPLILESPSPNQTSLYFCASSGDSGRNSGANVLTFGAGSRLTVL.

J is TRBJ1-1 and V is TRBV4-1, with D unresolved. The CDR3 contains 15 residues. Germline lookup yields CDR1 MGHRA and CDR2 YSYEKL. V was cut by 2 bases and J by 1 base, with 11 bases left in between. In nucleotides, the CDR3 is TGCGCCAGCAGCCAATCGGGAGGGAAGAACACTGAAGCTTTCTTT. Its protein product is CASSQSGGKNTEAFF.

The V and J genes are TRBV30 and TRBJ1-5, with 9 bases fitting TRBD1. The V and J ends lost 3 bases and 7 bases, in that order; junction bases with no gene match: 7. Germline loops: CDR1 GTSNPN, CDR2 SVGIG (reference sequence). The CDR3 totals 14 residues. The chain's CDR3 is CAWSPGTGNQPQHF. The DNA for the CDR3 is TGTGCCTGGAGCCCCGGGACAGGGAACCAGCCCCAGCATTTT.

CDR3 region: CASSPKGGGVTYNEQFF. The CDR3 DNA follows: TGTGCCAGCAGCCCAAAGGGCGGGGGAGTTACCTACAATGAGCAGTTCTTC. This rearrangement joins TRBV11-2 to TRBJ2-1, with 7 bases matching TRBD2. The CDR3 is 17 amino acids. V lost 5 bases and J lost 2; bases outside the gene matches: 12. Germline CDR1 SGHAT, CDR2 FQNNGV.

The genes are TRBV6-4 and TRBJ2-5; D remains ambiguous. Germline CDR1 reads MRHNA; CDR2 reads SNTAGT. The ends were cut back, 4 bases at V and 5 bases at J, with 11 bases in the middle. This CDR3 spans 13 amino acids. CDR3 loop: CASSGNAGETQYF. CDR3 sequence (DNA): TGTGCCAGCAGTGGAAATGCCGGGGAGACCCAGTACTTC.

This clone has just a few counts. This rearrangement joins TRBV4-2 to TRBJ1-1; TRBD1 might be the D (5 bases). The length of the CDR3 is 15 residues. Per germline, CDR1 LGHNA and CDR2 YNFKEQ. V was pared by 2 bases and J by 4 bases, with 14 bases between. The chain's CDR3 is CASSQHQGRFTEAFF. CDR3 sequence (DNA): TGTGCCAGCAGCCAACATCAGGGAAGGTTCACTGAAGCTTTCTTT.

CDR3 bases: TGTGCCAGCAGACCCCCCGACAGGGAGAACTATGGCTACACCTTC. Encoded protein: CASRPPDRENYGYTF. This chain uses TRBV28 with TRBJ1-2; TRBD1 matches at 7 bases. The CDR3 sequence is 15 residues long. CDR1 MDHEN and CDR2 SYDVKM come from the germline V gene. Trimming cost V 6 bases and J 2 bases; bases outside gene matches: 9.

The V and J genes are TRBV20-1 and TRBJ1-1; maybe TRBD1 (5 bases). CDR1 is DFQATT, CDR2 SNEGSKA, per germline (reference sequence). Trimming shortened V by 6 bases and J by 11 bases, and 16 bases separated the two germline ends. This CDR3 region has 11 residues. The CDR3: CSARSPGLAFF. The CDR3 DNA is TGCAGTGCCCGGTCGCCAGGGCTCGCTTTCTTT.

CDR3: CASFRAHPVGYTF. The CDR3 DNA reads TGTGCCAGCTTCAGGGCCCACCCTGTCGGCTACACCTTC. This chain uses TRBV19 with TRBJ1-2; a possible D gene is TRBD1 (5 bases). The CDR3 runs to 13 residues. CDR1 is LNHDA, CDR2 SQIVND, per germline (reference sequence). The V end was cut by 9 bases, the J end by 8 bases, with 19 bases between. Full variable domain (remainder filled in from reference TRBV19 and TRBJ1-2): DGGITQSPKYLFRKEGQNVTLSCEQNLNHDAMYWYRQDPGQGLRLIYYSQIVNDFQKGDIAEGYSVSREKKESFPLTVTSAQKNPTAFYLCASFRAHPVGYTFGSGTRLTVV.

The chain has TRBV7-9 and TRBJ2-1; the D gene is possibly TRBD1 (5 bases). Between the trimmed V and J ends, which lost 3 bases and 3 bases, there was a span of 9 bases. The CDR3 is 14 residues long. Per germline, CDR1 SEHNR and CDR2 FQNEAQ (reference sequence). CDR3 region: CASSLWGLYNEQFF. The CDR3 DNA sequence: TGTGCCAGCAGCTTGTGGGGCCTCTACAATGAGCAGTTCTTC.

Written as DNA, the CDR3 is TGTGCCAGCAGCACAGACAGGGGCCCAGAGACCCAGTACTTC. Translated: CASSTDRGPETQYF. V usage is TRBV11-2 and J usage is TRBJ2-5, with 8 bases that match TRBD1. This CDR3 comprises 14 residues. The germline CDR1 and CDR2 sequences are SGHAT and FQNNGV. V shed 5 bases and J 4 bases; nucleotides not matched to a gene: 6.

DNA for the CDR3: TGTGCCAGCAGCTCCCCTTCCTGGTCCGCGAGCTCTGGGGCCAACGTCCTGACTTTC. It specifies CASSSPSWSASSGANVLTF. The rearrangement uses TRBV7-9 and TRBJ2-6; D is ambiguous. The CDR3 is made up of 19 amino acids. CDR1 is SEHNR and CDR2 is FQNEAQ in the germline V gene (reference sequence). Trimming cost V 4 bases and J 0 bases, with 19 bases left between them.

This chain connects TRBV27 to TRBJ2-2; 8 bases match TRBD2. Germline loops: CDR1 MNHEY, CDR2 SMNVEV (reference sequence). The CDR3 is made up of 15 amino acids. J gave up 2 bases and V 2 bases, and 1 base lay outside the gene matches. CDR3 amino acids: CASSLAGGNTGELFF. The CDR3 DNA reads as TGTGCCAGCAGTTTAGCGGGAGGAAACACCGGGGAGCTGTTTTTT.

This chain links TRBV6-1 with TRBJ1-5; 7 nucleotides agree with TRBD1. V lost 3 bases to trimming and J lost 9 bases; unmatched junction nucleotides: 8. Germline V gives CDR1 MNHNS, CDR2 SASEGT. The length of the CDR3 is 14 residues. The CDR3 nucleotides read TGTGCCAGCAGTGACAGCGACAGGGATCGGCCCCAGCATTTT. Amino acids: CASSDSDRDRPQHF.

The V call is TRBV7-2, the J call TRBJ1-2; possibly TRBD1 for D (6 bases). The CDR3 runs 14 residues. Germline CDR1 SGHTA, CDR2 FQGNSA. Trimming took off 1 base at V and 3 bases at J, with 9 bases between the two ends. The CDR3, as DNA: TGTGCCAGCAGCTTAGTACAGGGAGACTATGGCTACACCTTC. Translating it yields CASSLVQGDYGYTF.

The chain has TRBV4-1 and TRBJ1-1; D gene ambiguous. Trimming stripped 0 bases from V and 2 bases from J, with 10 bases between. The CDR3 length is 15 residues. The germline gives CDR1 MGHRA, CDR2 YSYEKL. CDR3: CASSQDLGVNTEAFF. CDR3 nucleotides: TGCGCCAGCAGCCAAGATCTCGGAGTTAACACTGAAGCTTTCTTT.

The V and J genes are TRBV27 and TRBJ2-7; maybe TRBD2 (6 bases). The CDR3 spans 13 residues. Trimming took off 3 bases at V and 5 bases at J, with 11 bases between the two ends. Germline V gene sequence: CDR1 MNHEY, CDR2 SMNVEV (reference sequence). The CDR3 region has the DNA TGTGCCAGCAGTTTTGGGTGGGGGGACGAGCAGTACTTC. It codes for CASSFGWGDEQYF.

This rearrangement joins TRBV24-1 to TRBJ1-1; D is uncertain. The ends were cut back, 9 bases at V and 1 base at J, with 17 bases in the middle. Per the germline V gene, CDR1 is KGHDR and CDR2 is SFDVKD. The length of the CDR3 is 15 residues. CDR3 DNA sequence: TGTGCCACCGTGGAGTCCCCCCTAGGGAACACTGAAGCTTTCTTT. The encoded protein is CATVESPLGNTEAFF.

The chain is built from TRBV5-5 and TRBJ2-7; TRBD1 matches 7 bases. This CDR3 comprises 14 residues. V lost 4 bases to trimming and J lost 4 bases; unmatched junction nucleotides: 8. Germline V gene lookup returns CDR1 SGHKS and CDR2 YYEKEE (reference sequence). The CDR3 DNA sequence: TGTGCCAGCAGCAGTAGGACAGGTCAATACGAGCAGTACTTC. It translates to CASSSRTGQYEQYF. Drawing the rest from reference TRBV5-5 and TRBJ2-7, the complete variable domain is DAGVTQSPTHLIKTRGQQVTLRCSPISGHKSVSWYQQVLGQGPQFIFQYYEKEERGRGNFPDRFSARQFPNYSSELNVNALLLGDSALYLCASSSRTGQYEQYFGPGTRLTVT.

For the CDR3, the DNA is TGTGCCAGCAGTCTAACAGAGAATTCACCCCTCCACTTT. Translating gives CASSLTENSPLHF. The chain joins TRBV12-3 or TRBV12-4 to TRBJ1-6; no clear D gene. Trimming took 5 bases from V and 7 from J, leaving 9 bases between them. The CDR3 is 13 amino acids.

The chain is built from TRBV7-6 and TRBJ1-5; D is uncertain. Germline V gene lookup returns CDR1 SGHVS and CDR2 FNYEAQ. This CDR3 contains 14 residues. The V and J ends lost 2 bases and 7 bases respectively, with 12 bases between them. The CDR3, as DNA: TGTGCCAGCAGCTTATTTGTGGGCGGGCAGCCCCAGCATTTT. Amino acids: CASSLFVGGQPQHF.

This sequence joins TRBV5-1 and TRBJ2-5, with D perhaps TRBD1 (5 bases). The CDR3 has 15 amino acids. Trimming shortened V by 0 bases and J by 0 bases, and 9 bases separated the two germline ends. CDR1 is SGHRS, CDR2 YFSETQ, per germline. The CDR3 nucleotides are TGCGCCAGCAGCTTGGCCCCAGGGTACCAAGAGACCCAGTACTTC. Translation: CASSLAPGYQETQYF.